This T cell receptor (beta chain) was observed in a study of blood T cell repertoires in COVID-19. Study details: Spain, Italy and the United States supplied samples that represented acute and convalescent COVID-19. In each case, the material was cDNA or gDNA derived from T cells, B-cell-depleted T cells, or PBMCs.

Study processing details: Estimation of nucleated cell counts relied on the amplification of reference gene primers. Assay: immunoSEQ multiplex PCR; the TCRdb copy retains only in-frame clones and omits some. The V and J calls and clone size come from that table; D and trimming were worked out from the DNA. The sample comprises about 110,000 clones, about 79% of which are singletons, and around 6.2% rests with the top ten. From germline, CDR1 is LGHNA and CDR2 YNFKEQ. Trimming removed 1 base from V and 9 bases from J, with 13 bases in between. This CDR3 contains 14 residues. Patients in Seattle were enrolled during active infection, then followed longitudinally.

Sequencing was carried out using peripheral blood. V usage is TRBV4-2 and J usage is TRBJ2-1; a possible D gene is TRBD2 (6 bases). The clonotype originates from a man older than 75 with COVID-19, enrolled during active disease. CDR3 DNA: TGTGCCAGCAGCCAAGTTTCGGGAGACCGTGAGCAGTTCTTC. Translated: CASSQVSGDREQFF.